Included here is one TCR beta chain sequence, with context. This clone's antigen is unknown. No clone much larger than this one lies a single base away; base qualities are absent. Enrolling through a virtual design, the prospective study's participants ranged in age from roughly 18 to 89 years and lived across about two dozen United States geographic areas. To assign participants to cohorts, the prospective study relied on clinical history that participants themselves reported in a screening survey and a study questionnaire. Mobile phlebotomists in the prospective study collected whole blood, serum and a nasopharyngeal or oropharyngeal swab from every participant. Additional blood draws and questionnaires over an approximately two-month period could optionally be provided by prospective study participants. Before DNA extraction, blood samples from the prospective study were shipped at room temperature or frozen.

This sample stems from a study of blood T cell repertoires in COVID-19 (TCRdb year 2020). Notes on the research overall: Recovered participants in ImmuneRACE Cohort 3 were defined as having two consecutive negative NP/OP PCR tests, clearance from a healthcare professional, or resolution of symptoms. The repertoires were made available in a free public database intended to serve as a resource for research on the immune response to SARS-CoV-2. Sample metadata almost always included a de-identified subject ID, COVID-19 status, age in years and sex. Where available, HLA class I and class II types were taken from metadata supplied by the sample provider and were not determined by assay-based typing. Deeply sampled blood TCRbeta repertoires from subjects exposed to, actively infected with, or recovered from COVID-19 were included in the dataset. Samples were obtained from the ongoing ImmuneRACE study (first 160 participants) and from about 1,300 subjects provided by 6 global collaborators. The material from the prospective study consisted of cDNA or gDNA derived from T cells, B-cell-depleted T cells, or PBMCs. Samples from collaborators originated in the United States, Italy and Spain and spanned both the acute and convalescent phases of COVID-19. What the authors observed across the whole study: The quantity of clinical and demographic metadata differed by source and by participant and was supplied without curation.

TCRbeta CDR3 regions were amplified from genomic DNA by means of the immunoSEQ Assay, a bias-controlled multiplex PCR. The paper's data handling went like this. Nucleated cell counts per sample were estimated from amplification of reference gene primers within the assay. To quantify the absolute abundance of each unique TCRbeta CDR3 rearrangement, sequence reads were collapsed and filtered. Productive Simpson clonality was computed per sample as the square root of Simpson's diversity index over productive rearrangements. Sourced from immuneACCESS, this table was stored by TCRdb with only in-frame sequences that have V and J called. A share of the clones is absent; for the studies checked, an unresolved V gene accounts for under half, and the remainder has no known explanation. D and trimming come from the DNA, and the V and J calls and clone size come from that table. This sample comprises more than 300,000 clones, more than 75% of them detected only once. The ten top clones hold around 2% of the sample.

The sample comprised PBMCs or T cells enriched from blood (not recorded which). The origin of this receptor is a man aged 40-49 years in a cohort exposed to, infected with or recovered from COVID-19 (not recorded which).

CDR3 sequence: CSAKRDTEAFF. The DNA reads TGCAGTGCTAAGCGAGACACTGAAGCTTTCTTT. The chain couples TRBV20-1 to TRBJ1-1, with no D gene named confidently. V is clipped by 4 bases and J by 3 bases, and the sequence between their germline boundaries is 6 bases long. The CDR3, from cysteine to phenylalanine, totals 11 residues. Only CDR3 DNA is held: 33 bases, read in frame from base 1. CDR1 and CDR2 were assigned from the germline V gene (reference sequence) as DFQATT and SNEGSKA.